The T cell receptor (beta chain) described here comes from a study of regulatory T cells in long-lasting Graves disease. Study-wide results and limits: Persistent patients shared more public clonotypes (2,741) than new patients (approximately 900).

Germline values: CDR1 MNHEY, CDR2 SMNVEV (reference sequence). The CDR3 extends over 16 amino acids. J gave up 4 bases and V 4 bases, and 9 bases lay outside the gene matches. In this sample, this clonotype turned up many times. Its specificity is unknown. Regarding time point: newly diagnosed GD, antithyroid drugs for less than 3 months. Extracted PBMC RNA gave rise to the TCR library. iRepertoire HTBI primers and Arm-PCR of CDR3 regions built TCR beta libraries. Each CDR3 protein is one row after TCRdb ran MiXCR on the multiplex PCR reads. The data show 600,000 to 650,000 distinct CDR3 sequences, with roughly 15% seen just once and approximately 18% held by the top ten. Separately, the same data were catalogued under a study of T cells in Graves' hyperthyroidism and ophthalmopathy.

This chain connects TRBV27 to TRBJ1-4; 7 bases align to TRBD1. This clonotype was sampled from a woman in her thirties with Graves disease. Sequences were derived from peripheral blood mononuclear cells (PBMCs), sampled at new diagnosis, from a patient treated with antithyroid drugs. CDR3 region: CASSYKTGAINEKLFF. The CDR3 DNA follows: TGTGCCAGCAGTTATAAAACAGGGGCGATTAATGAAAAACTGTTTTTT.